This passage covers 17 T cell receptor beta chains from one sample sequenced in a study of OX40 agonist ivuxolimab in advanced cancers. The data were produced by immunoSEQ multiplex PCR, yet TCRdb's version contains in-frame clones alone and is incomplete. The top ten hold 2% to 2.5% of the sample, which has some 59,000 clones, around 83% seen once. The sample here was CD4+ or CD8+ T cells sorted from blood, taken in a trial of the OX40 agonist ivuxolimab. These receptors all come from an adult with an advanced solid tumor such as melanoma, head and neck, liver or kidney cancer.

The chain is built from TRBV7-2 and TRBJ1-2; the D is unclear. The V gene's germline CDR1 is SGHTA and CDR2 FQGNSA. V lost 5 bases and J lost 1, with 14 bases in between. The CDR3 covers 15 residues. CDR3 protein: CASSLRVTDNYGYTF. The CDR3 coding sequence is TGTGCCAGCAGCCTTAGGGTCACAGATAACTATGGCTACACCTTC.

V and J are TRBV5-1 and TRBJ1-1; the D is unclear. Trimming shortened V by 0 bases and J by 3 bases, and 3 bases separated the two germline ends. Germline V lookup: CDR1 SGHRS, CDR2 YFSETQ. The CDR3 has 12 amino acids. CDR3 DNA sequence: TGCGCCAGCAGCTTGGTGGACACTGAAGCTTTCTTT. It encodes CASSLVDTEAFF. Full variable domain (remainder filled in from reference TRBV5-1 and TRBJ1-1): KAGVTQTPRYLIKTRGQQVTLSCSPISGHRSVSWYQQTPGQGLQFLFEYFSETQRNKGNFPGRFSGRQFSNSRSEMNVSTLELGDSALYLCASSLVDTEAFFGQGTRLTVV.

This chain joins TRBV28 and TRBJ1-1, with D maybe TRBD1 (6 bases). The CDR3 has 14 amino acids. The germline CDR1 and CDR2 sequences are MDHEN and SYDVKM. The ends were cut back, 8 bases at V and 2 bases at J, with 15 bases in the middle. The CDR3 loop reads CASAGGGANTEAFF. The CDR3 DNA reads TGTGCCAGCGCCGGTGGGGGGGCCAACACTGAAGCTTTCTTT.

CDR3 sequence: CSVESGAANTGELFF. Written as DNA, the CDR3 is TGCAGCGTTGAATCAGGGGCAGCGAACACCGGGGAGCTGTTTTTT. This chain uses TRBV29-1 with TRBJ2-2; D may be TRBD1 (6 bases). The germline V gene encodes CDR1 SQVTM and CDR2 ANQGSEA. V was shortened by 2 bases and J by 0 bases, with 10 bases between the two germline ends. This CDR3 has 15 residues.

The chain employs TRBV18 and TRBJ1-2, with 8 bases matching TRBD1. The CDR3 totals 16 residues. With V trimmed by 6 bases and J by 0 bases, 9 bases remained unmatched. Germline V gene lookup returns CDR1 KGHSH and CDR2 LQKENI. The CDR3 loop reads CASSWDRLKSNYGYTF. CDR3 coding DNA: TGTGCCAGCTCTTGGGACAGGCTGAAATCTAACTATGGCTACACCTTC.

The chain combines TRBV5-1 with TRBJ2-1, with 8 positions matching TRBD1. The V gene end was trimmed by 2 bases and the J gene end by 5 bases; junction bases not matched to a gene: 12. The V gene's germline CDR1 is SGHRS and CDR2 YFSETQ. The length of the CDR3 is 17 residues. Written as DNA, the CDR3 is TGCGCCAGCAGCTTCGCACCGACAGGGGCGAGGGACAATGAGCAGTTCTTC. Amino acid sequence: CASSFAPTGARDNEQFF.

CDR3 residues: CASSLARQGSRETQYF. CDR3 coding DNA: TGTGCCAGCAGCTTGGCCCGCCAGGGGAGTCGTGAGACCCAGTACTTC. The genes are TRBV5-8 and TRBJ2-5; possible D gene TRBD1, 6 bases. The CDR3 sequence is 16 residues long. Germline CDR1 is SGHTS and CDR2 is YDEGEE. Between the trimmed V and J ends, which lost 0 bases and 5 bases, there was a span of 17 bases.

The chain employs TRBV29-1 and TRBJ2-2; no clear D. There are 12 residues in the CDR3. The V and J ends lost 4 bases and 2 bases respectively, with 5 bases between them. Germline V gives CDR1 SQVTM, CDR2 ANQGSEA. For the CDR3, the DNA is TGCAGCGTTGGCTCTAACACCGGGGAGCTGTTTTTT. Its protein is CSVGSNTGELFF.

The chain couples TRBV6-6 to TRBJ1-2; 10 bases are shared with TRBD1. This CDR3 is built from 16 residues. After removal of 6 bases from V and 3 bases from J, the junction contained 10 bases not matched to a gene. Germline CDR1 reads MNHNY; CDR2 reads SVGAGI (reference sequence). CDR3 protein: CASSQPGTGVHYGYTF. DNA for the CDR3: TGTGCCAGCAGCCAACCCGGGACAGGGGTGCACTATGGCTACACCTTC.

The chain employs TRBV27 and TRBJ1-1; D not resolved. The CDR3 covers 17 residues. Germline V lookup: CDR1 MNHEY, CDR2 SMNVEV (reference sequence). Trimming took off 8 bases at V and 1 base at J, with 23 bases between the two ends. This CDR3 is CASSKEYGWSRNTEAFF. The CDR3 DNA reads TGTGCCAGCTCAAAGGAATATGGGTGGTCGAGGAACACTGAAGCTTTCTTT.

The chain carries TRBV5-1 and TRBJ2-3; no definite D call. The V gene's germline CDR1 is SGHRS and CDR2 YFSETQ. V was clipped by 4 bases and J by 0 bases, with 21 bases between them. The CDR3 runs 18 residues. CDR3 loop: CASSPYSRLETSTDTQYF. The CDR3 bases are TGCGCCAGCAGCCCCTATAGCCGCTTGGAGACTAGCACAGATACGCAGTATTTT.

This chain joins TRBV5-1 and TRBJ2-7, with D possibly matching TRBD1 (6 bases). The V end was cut by 4 bases, the J end by 3 bases, with 14 bases between. This CDR3 region has 14 residues. Germline V lookup: CDR1 SGHRS, CDR2 YFSETQ. The CDR3 loop is CASSENRVSYEQYF. For the CDR3, the DNA is TGCGCCAGCAGCGAAAACAGGGTCAGCTACGAGCAGTACTTC.

This chain uses TRBV19 with TRBJ2-5; 8 positions match TRBD2. Germline values: CDR1 LNHDA, CDR2 SQIVND (reference sequence). J lost 5 bases, V lost 1 base, and 3 bases had no gene match. CDR3 size: 14 residues. In DNA, the CDR3 is TGTGCCAGTAGTATAGCGGGGGGGCCCGAGACCCAGTACTTC. Amino acids: CASSIAGGPETQYF. The variable domain in full, completed from reference TRBV19 and TRBJ2-5, reads DGGITQSPKYLFRKEGQNVTLSCEQNLNHDAMYWYRQDPGQGLRLIYYSQIVNDFQKGDIAEGYSVSREKKESFPLTVTSAQKNPTAFYLCASSIAGGPETQYFGPGTRLLVL.

There are a few counts of this clone. The chain carries TRBV7-2 and TRBJ2-7; TRBD1 might be the D (7 bases). Trimming stripped 1 base from V and 3 bases from J, with 13 bases between. This CDR3 comprises 15 residues. CDR1 and CDR2 from the germline V gene are SGHTA and FQGNSA. The CDR3 DNA sequence: TGTGCCAGCAGCTTAGAGAGACAGGGAGGCTACGAGCAGTACTTC. The encoded protein is CASSLERQGGYEQYF.

The genes are TRBV7-2 and TRBJ1-3; D is possibly TRBD1 (6 bases). The CDR3 loop spans 16 amino acids. Germline V gene data show CDR1 as SGHTA and CDR2 as FQGNSA. The V gene lost 5 bases and the J gene lost 0 bases, with 14 bases spanning the gap. CDR3 residues: CASSPYRTVSGNTIYF. The CDR3 DNA sequence: TGTGCCAGCAGCCCCTATAGGACAGTCTCTGGAAACACCATATATTTT.

This clone was seen a handful of times. The chain recombines TRBV19 with TRBJ2-3, with unresolved D. The germline V and J ends were trimmed by 3 bases and 3 bases, with 1 base remaining between them. Germline V gene data show CDR1 as LNHDA and CDR2 as SQIVND (reference sequence). There are 11 residues in the CDR3. The CDR3 protein is CASSMTDTQYF. The CDR3 bases are TGTGCCAGTAGTATGACAGATACGCAGTATTTT. Full variable domain (missing parts from reference TRBV19 and TRBJ2-3): DGGITQSPKYLFRKEGQNVTLSCEQNLNHDAMYWYRQDPGQGLRLIYYSQIVNDFQKGDIAEGYSVSREKKESFPLTVTSAQKNPTAFYLCASSMTDTQYFGPGTRLTVL.

The V and J genes are TRBV4-3 and TRBJ2-7; 11 bases are shared with TRBD1. Trimming cost V 0 bases and J 0 bases; bases outside gene matches: 13. Germline assignment: CDR1 LGHNA and CDR2 YSLEER. There are 20 residues in the CDR3. This CDR3 is CASSQDGRDRGEVSSYEQYF. DNA for the CDR3: TGCGCCAGCAGCCAAGATGGCCGGGACAGGGGGGAGGTCAGCTCCTACGAGCAGTACTTC.